Below, 28 T cell receptor beta chains from the same sample are listed, as sequenced in a study of identical twins. TCRdb reprocessed the 5' RACE reads via MiXCR and lists one record per CDR3 protein. The repertoire holds fewer than 550,000 distinct CDR3 sequences, with roughly an eighth as singletons. The sample was also linked to a second study, of yellow fever vaccine responses in identical twins.

The sample comprised CD4+ T cells sorted from blood. The receptors come from a woman between 18 and 30 years old in good health.

This clonotype was seen many times. The chain links TRBV4-2 to TRBJ2-3, with 7 nucleotides matching TRBD2. Germline assignment: CDR1 LGHNA and CDR2 YNFKEQ. The CDR3 has 18 residues. With V trimmed by 3 bases and J by 4 bases, 16 bases remained unmatched. The CDR3 region is CASSQPYGLEGFADTQYF. The CDR3 coding sequence is TGTGCCAGCAGCCAGCCCTACGGACTAGAGGGGTTTGCAGATACGCAGTATTTT.

The chain links TRBV6-2 or TRBV6-3 to TRBJ2-7, with D possibly TRBD2 on 5 matching bases. V gave up 7 bases and J gave up 4 bases, with 14 bases separating them. The germline V gene has CDR1 MNHEY and CDR2 SVGEGT. The CDR3 is made up of 13 amino acids. CDR3 protein: CASKRSGGYEQYF. CDR3 DNA sequence: TGTGCCAGCAAACGGAGCGGAGGATACGAGCAGTACTTC.

The gene calls are TRBV7-2 and TRBJ2-5; D remains unclear. Germline V CDR1 and CDR2: SGHTA, FQGNSA. This CDR3 comprises 14 residues. Between the trimmed V and J ends, which lost 5 bases and 5 bases, there was a span of 15 bases. The CDR3 bases are TGTGCCAGCAGCCAAACATGGATAGTCGAGACCCAGTACTTC. Amino acid sequence: CASSQTWIVETQYF.

This clonotype has more than one count but fewer than ten. The chain employs TRBV12-3 or TRBV12-4 and TRBJ2-7, with TRBD1 matching 11 bases. This CDR3 has 15 residues. Losses at the gene ends were 4 bases for V and 0 bases for J; bases not matched to a gene: 2. The CDR3 is CASSSDRGHSYEQYF. The DNA of the CDR3 is TGTGCCAGCAGTTCGGACAGGGGGCACTCCTACGAGCAGTACTTC.

The chain is built from TRBV29-1 and TRBJ1-1, with unresolved D. The CDR3 is made up of 14 amino acids. Germline loops: CDR1 SQVTM, CDR2 ANQGSEA. V lost 0 bases to trimming and J lost 2 bases, with 10 bases between them. CDR3 nucleotides: TGCAGCGTTGAAGACCGACAAATTAACACTGAAGCTTTCTTT. Protein: CSVEDRQINTEAFF.

The rearrangement uses TRBV12-5 and TRBJ2-3; D might be TRBD2 (6 bases). Trimming cost V 8 bases and J 6 bases, with 18 bases left between them. This CDR3 comprises 14 residues. In germline, CDR1 is LGHNT, CDR2 FRNRAP. The CDR3, as DNA: TGTGCTAGTCCTAACGGGACTCAGGCGGATACGCAGTATTTT. It is translated as CASPNGTQADTQYF.

The chain employs TRBV20-1 and TRBJ2-2; 10 bases are shared with TRBD1. Trimming removed 3 bases from V and 3 bases from J; junction bases left unmatched: 13. From germline, CDR1 is DFQATT and CDR2 SNEGSKA (reference sequence). This CDR3 has 18 amino acids. Here the CDR3 DNA reads TGCAGTGCTAGCGGGACAGGGGTCCGCTCCGAGGACACCGGGGAGCTGTTTTTT. Its translation is CSASGTGVRSEDTGELFF.

This clonotype was picked up many times. The genes are TRBV4-3 and TRBJ2-1; 8 bases line up with TRBD1. The CDR3 is made up of 19 amino acids. Trimming at V came to 2 bases and at J to 7 bases, leaving 19 bases not matched to a gene. Per the germline V gene, CDR1 is LGHNA and CDR2 is YSLEER. CDR3 amino acids: CASSQMASAGGQNGNEQFF. CDR3 nucleotide sequence: TGCGCCAGCAGCCAAATGGCCTCGGCAGGGGGCCAAAATGGGAATGAGCAGTTCTTC.

The rearrangement joins TRBV28 to TRBJ2-1, with D perhaps assigned TRBD1 or TRBD2 (5 bases each). V was clipped by 3 bases and J by 10 bases, with 16 bases between them. CDR1 MDHEN and CDR2 SYDVKM come from the germline V gene. The CDR3 consists of 14 residues. The CDR3 nucleotides are TGTGCCAGCAGTTTTGGGACGTACGGCAAGGAGCAGTTCTTC. This codes for CASSFGTYGKEQFF.

J is TRBJ2-5 and V is TRBV7-8, with a possible D match to TRBD2 (5 bases). The germline gives CDR1 SGHVS, CDR2 FQNEAQ. CDR3 length equals 15 residues. With 2 bases removed from V and 3 bases from J, the gap between germline ends came to 13 bases. CDR3 DNA sequence: TGTGCCAGCAGCTTAACTCCGGGGAAGGAAGAGACCCAGTACTTC. Encoded protein: CASSLTPGKEETQYF.

This sequence joins TRBV7-8 and TRBJ2-3, with D perhaps TRBD1 or TRBD2 (5 bases each). Germline V gives CDR1 SGHVS, CDR2 FQNEAQ. V lost 1 base and J 4 bases, leaving 15 bases between the germline ends. The CDR3 extends over 16 amino acids. The CDR3 protein is CASSLGKGRSADTQYF. As DNA, the CDR3 is TGTGCCAGCAGCTTAGGAAAGGGACGGAGCGCAGATACGCAGTATTTT.

This clonotype turned up a few times. This chain connects TRBV12-3 or TRBV12-4 to TRBJ2-1, with 7 bases identical to TRBD2. V was pared by 3 bases and J by 7 bases, with 9 bases of the junction left unmatched. CDR3 size: 15 residues. CDR3 loop: CASSFLGGSKNEQFF. The CDR3 DNA reads TGTGCCAGCAGTTTTTTGGGCGGGAGTAAGAATGAGCAGTTCTTC.

The chain recombines TRBV5-6 with TRBJ2-1; D may be TRBD2 (7 bases). Germline V CDR1 and CDR2: SGHDT, YYEEEE. Between the trimmed V and J ends, which lost 6 bases and 5 bases, there was a span of 21 bases. The length of the CDR3 is 16 residues. The CDR3 region is CASIMLGGGSDNEQFF. DNA for the CDR3: TGTGCCAGCATTATGCTGGGGGGCGGGAGCGACAATGAGCAGTTCTTC.

V is TRBV19 and J is TRBJ2-1; 8 bases match TRBD2. Looked up from germline, CDR1 is LNHDA and CDR2 is SQIVND (reference sequence). This CDR3 spans 15 amino acids. Trimming removed 0 bases from V and 7 bases from J; junction bases left unmatched: 5. The CDR3 sequence: CASSIDTGLGNEQFF. The CDR3 DNA is TGTGCCAGTAGTATAGACACGGGACTAGGTAATGAGCAGTTCTTC.

In its sample, this clonotype was seen many times. The chain combines TRBV4-2 with TRBJ2-3; no firm D call. V was shortened by 0 bases and J by 4 bases, with 5 bases between the two germline ends. The CDR3 is made up of 13 amino acids. The germline gives CDR1 LGHNA, CDR2 YNFKEQ. Here the CDR3 reads CASSQDQADTQYF. The CDR3 DNA reads TGTGCCAGCAGCCAAGATCAAGCAGATACGCAGTATTTT.

This clonotype was seen repeatedly, ten times or more. The chain uses TRBV6-2 or TRBV6-3 and TRBJ2-5; 7 positions agree with TRBD1. The CDR3 consists of 17 residues. Germline V lookup: CDR1 MNHEY, CDR2 SVGEGT. J was trimmed by 5 bases and V by 2 bases; bases with no gene match: 14. In nucleotides, the CDR3 is TGTGCCAGCAGTTACCCCTCAGGGGGATTGAATAAGGAGACCCAGTACTTC. This gives the protein CASSYPSGGLNKETQYF.

The sample holds many counts of this clonotype. The V and J genes are TRBV12-3 or TRBV12-4 and TRBJ2-5, with D maybe TRBD2 (6 bases). The CDR3 has 13 amino acids. Trimming shortened V by 2 bases and J by 5 bases, and 9 bases separated the two germline ends. CDR3 loop: CASSLLGGETQYF. The CDR3 coding sequence is TGTGCCAGCAGTTTATTGGGGGGTGAGACCCAGTACTTC.

This clonotype was seen only a few times. The V call is TRBV5-6, the J call TRBJ2-5; D gene ambiguous. CDR1 SGHDT and CDR2 YYEEEE come from the germline V gene. V lost 1 base to trimming and J lost 5 bases, with 12 bases between them. The length of the CDR3 is 14 residues. CDR3 DNA sequence: TGTGCCAGCAGCTTGCAGGCAGCAATGGAGACCCAGTACTTC. This codes for CASSLQAAMETQYF.

This clonotype was seen a few times. This chain links TRBV12-3 or TRBV12-4 with TRBJ2-3; 8 bases are shared with TRBD2. This CDR3 has 16 amino acids. V dropped 5 bases and J dropped 4; count of bases not matched to a gene: 11. The CDR3 loop is CASSPFRAGVPDTQYF. The DNA for the CDR3 is TGTGCCAGCAGTCCCTTCAGAGCGGGAGTCCCAGATACGCAGTATTTT.

This clonotype has a count of ten or more. Here the CDR3 DNA reads TGCAGCGCTAAAATCGCAGGAACCGAGACCCAGTACTTC. Translated, it gives CSAKIAGTETQYF. This sequence joins TRBV29-1 and TRBJ2-5; D remains ambiguous. CDR3 length: 13 amino acids. CDR1 and CDR2 from the germline V gene are SQVTM and ANQGSEA. V lost 7 bases to trimming and J lost 5 bases, with 17 bases between them.

This clonotype was recorded at least ten times. J is TRBJ2-5 and V is TRBV29-1, with D possibly being TRBD1 (5 bases). Germline values: CDR1 SQVTM, CDR2 ANQGSEA. The CDR3 contains 12 residues. V gave up 4 bases and J gave up 1 base, with 7 bases separating them. The chain's CDR3 is CSVVGVQETQYF. The CDR3, as DNA: TGCAGCGTTGTAGGGGTCCAAGAGACCCAGTACTTC.

The J gene is TRBJ2-1, the V gene TRBV10-1; either TRBD1 or TRBD2 may fit D (7 bases each). Germline CDR1 reads WNHNN; CDR2 reads SYGVQD (reference sequence). The ends were cut back, 1 base at V and 5 bases at J, with 18 bases in the middle. The CDR3 consists of 17 residues. This CDR3 is CASSEFKTGRVNNEQFF. For the CDR3, the DNA is TGCGCCAGCAGTGAGTTCAAGACAGGGAGGGTAAACAATGAGCAGTTCTTC.

The CDR3 DNA sequence: TGCAGTGCAATGGACTACCAAGCCAAAAACATTCAGTACTTC. Amino acids: CSAMDYQAKNIQYF. The rearrangement links TRBV20-1 to TRBJ2-4; possibly TRBD2 for D (6 bases). The CDR3 spans 14 residues. Germline V gene data show CDR1 as DFQATT and CDR2 as SNEGSKA (reference sequence). V was trimmed by 6 bases and J by 0 bases, leaving 12 bases between them.

This clonotype has ten or more counts. The V call is TRBV12-3 or TRBV12-4, the J call TRBJ1-6; 7 bases fit TRBD1. V gave up 5 bases and J gave up 8 bases; unmatched junction bases: 6. The CDR3 consists of 14 residues. The DNA for the CDR3 is TGTGCCAGCAGTCCGGACAGGAGGGATTCACCCCTCCACTTT. It codes for CASSPDRRDSPLHF.

V is TRBV28 and J is TRBJ2-7; 11 positions match TRBD1. The CDR3 totals 15 residues. V lost 4 bases and J lost 3; bases outside the gene matches: 5. Per germline, CDR1 MDHEN and CDR2 SYDVKM. The CDR3 region is CASSSPGQGGYEQYF. In DNA, the CDR3 is TGTGCCAGCAGTTCTCCGGGACAGGGGGGCTACGAGCAGTACTTC.

In its sample, this clonotype was seen many times. This chain joins TRBV28 and TRBJ2-7; 7 bases align to TRBD1. Germline values: CDR1 MDHEN, CDR2 SYDVKM. The CDR3 totals 13 residues. V was clipped by 6 bases and J by 1 base; unmatched bases: 3. The CDR3 DNA reads as TGTGCCAGCAGCTGGGACAGATCCTACGAGCAGTACTTC. As protein: CASSWDRSYEQYF.

The V call is TRBV28, the J call TRBJ2-3; 7 positions match TRBD1. Unmatched junction bases numbered 10, after V lost 6 bases and J lost 1 base. Germline V gene data show CDR1 as MDHEN and CDR2 as SYDVKM. This CDR3 region has 16 residues. The CDR3 DNA is TGTGCCAGCAGCACCCGACAGGGAACGGGCACAGATACGCAGTATTTT. Translating gives CASSTRQGTGTDTQYF.

The chain couples TRBV5-1 to TRBJ2-3; possibly TRBD1 or TRBD2 for D (5 bases each). The V end was cut by 2 bases, the J end by 2 bases, with 12 bases between. The CDR3 consists of 15 residues. Germline lookup yields CDR1 SGHRS and CDR2 YFSETQ. As DNA, the CDR3 is TGCGCCAGCAGCTTTATTGGGACCAACACAGATACGCAGTATTTT. Translating it yields CASSFIGTNTDTQYF. Complete variable domain (other parts from reference TRBV5-1 and TRBJ2-3): KAGVTQTPRYLIKTRGQQVTLSCSPISGHRSVSWYQQTPGQGLQFLFEYFSETQRNKGNFPGRFSGRQFSNSRSEMNVSTLELGDSALYLCASSFIGTNTDTQYFGPGTRLTVL.